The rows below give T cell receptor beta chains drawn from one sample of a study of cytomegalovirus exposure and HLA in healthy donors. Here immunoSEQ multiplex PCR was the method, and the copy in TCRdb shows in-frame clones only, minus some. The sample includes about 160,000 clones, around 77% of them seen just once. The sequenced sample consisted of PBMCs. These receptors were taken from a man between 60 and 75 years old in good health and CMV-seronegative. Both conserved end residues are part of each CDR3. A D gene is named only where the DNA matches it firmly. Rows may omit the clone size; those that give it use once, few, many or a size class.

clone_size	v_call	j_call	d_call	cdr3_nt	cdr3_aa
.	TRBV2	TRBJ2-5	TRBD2	TGTGCCAGTAGGCGGGGGGAAGAGACCCAGTACTTC	CASRRGEETQYF
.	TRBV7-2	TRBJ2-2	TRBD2	TGTGCCAGCAGCTCGCGACTAGCGGAGAGTGGGGAGCTGTTTTTT	CASSSRLAESGELFF
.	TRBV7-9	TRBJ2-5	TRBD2	TGTTCCAGCAGCTTTAAGACTAGCGGGGCGTACCAAGAGACCCAGTACTTC	CSSSFKTSGAYQETQYF
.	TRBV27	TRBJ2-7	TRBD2	TGTGCCAGCAGTTTAATCAGCGGGAGTTCCTACGAGCAGTACTTC	CASSLISGSSYEQYF
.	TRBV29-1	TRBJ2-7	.	TGCAGCGTTGAAGTCGGATCGGGATCCTACGAGCAGTACTTC	CSVEVGSGSYEQYF
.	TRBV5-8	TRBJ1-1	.	TGTGCCAGCAGCCCCCCCCTCGCCAGGCACACTGAAGCTTTCTTT	CASSPPLARHTEAFF
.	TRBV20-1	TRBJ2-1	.	TGCAGCCCACCGGACAATGAGCAGTTCTTC	CSPPDNEQFF
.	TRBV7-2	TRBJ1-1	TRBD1	TGTGCCAGCAGCTCAACAGGGGGCGGGGGCACTGAAGCTTTCTTT	CASSSTGGGGTEAFF
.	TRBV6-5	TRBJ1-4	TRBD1	TGTGCCAGCAGCCAGGGGACAGCTAATGAAAAACTGTTTTTT	CASSQGTANEKLFF
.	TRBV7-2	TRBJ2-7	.	TGTGCCAGCAGCTTAGTCCAGATTGGAGGGCAGTACTTC	CASSLVQIGGQYF
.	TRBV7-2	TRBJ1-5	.	TGTGCCAGCAGCTTAGGGAGGGATAAGCCCCAGCATTTT	CASSLGRDKPQHF
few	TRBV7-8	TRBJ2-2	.	TGTGCCAGCAGCTTAGCGCTGTTCCTAATAACGAACACCGGGGAGCTGTTTTTT	CASSLALFLITNTGELFF
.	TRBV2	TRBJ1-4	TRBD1	TGTGCCAGCAGCGCACCCCGGGACAGGGGGCGCGGACTGTTTTTT	CASSAPRDRGRGLFF
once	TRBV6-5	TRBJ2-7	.	TGTGCCAGCAGTTACTCGAAGTCAGTGCAGTACTTC	CASSYSKSVQYF
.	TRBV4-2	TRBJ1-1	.	TGTGCCAGCAGCCTAGGTGGGGCCCAGGGTACTGAAGCTTTCTTT	CASSLGGAQGTEAFF
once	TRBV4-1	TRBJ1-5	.	TGCGCCAGCAGCCAAGGAATCGGAAGCGGGGGCCAGCCCCAGCATTTT	CASSQGIGSGGQPQHF
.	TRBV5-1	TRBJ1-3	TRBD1	TGCGCCAGCAGCTTGGAAGGGACAGGGGTCTTAGACTCTGGAAACACCATATATTTT	CASSLEGTGVLDSGNTIYF
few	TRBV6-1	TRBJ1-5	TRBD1	TGTGCCAGCAGTCAATGGACAGGCCCAGGGCCCCAGCATTTT	CASSQWTGPGPQHF
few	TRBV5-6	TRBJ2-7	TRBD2	TGTGCCAGCAGCCGTACGGGGGGGTTCGACGAGCAGTACTTC	CASSRTGGFDEQYF
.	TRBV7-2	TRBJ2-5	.	TGTGCCAGCAGCTTAGCGCAAAGAGAGCAGTACTTC	CASSLAQREQYF
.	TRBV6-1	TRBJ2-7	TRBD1	TGTGCCAGCAGTCCCCACCCCGGGACAGGGGACGAGCAGTACTTC	CASSPHPGTGDEQYF
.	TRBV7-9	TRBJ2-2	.	TGTGCCAGCAGCGCCTTCGGTGGGGGCTACACCGGGGAGCTGTTTTTT	CASSAFGGGYTGELFF
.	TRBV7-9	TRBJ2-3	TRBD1	TGTGCCAGCAGTTCAACAGGGGGGCCAGATACGCAGTATTTT	CASSSTGGPDTQYF
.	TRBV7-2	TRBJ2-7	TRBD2	TGTGCCAGCGGAGCGGCGCTAGCGGGAGGGTACGAGCAGTACTTC	CASGAALAGGYEQYF
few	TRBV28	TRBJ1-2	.	TGTGCCAGCAGCGAGGGCTATGGCTACACCTTC	CASSEGYGYTF
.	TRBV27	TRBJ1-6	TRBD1	TGTGCCACCAAAGGGCGACAGGGGGTCTTACCCCTCCACTTT	CATKGRQGVLPLHF
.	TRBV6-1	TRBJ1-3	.	TGTGCCAGCAGTGAACCAGGTTCTGGAAACACCATATATTTT	CASSEPGSGNTIYF
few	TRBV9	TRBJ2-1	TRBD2	TGTGCCAGCAGCGTAGGGACTAGCGGGTCGGGGGTGGACAATGAGCAGTTCTTC	CASSVGTSGSGVDNEQFF
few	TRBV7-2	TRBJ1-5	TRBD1	TGTGCCAGCAGCTTGCCGACAGGGGTCCTCAATCAGCCCCAGCATTTT	CASSLPTGVLNQPQHF
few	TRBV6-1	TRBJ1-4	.	TGTGCCAGCAGTTTCGGACAGTTTAATGAAAAACTGTTTTTT	CASSFGQFNEKLFF
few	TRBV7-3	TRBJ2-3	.	TGTGCCAGCAGCTTAACGGGCGGGGGCGGGAATGGGGCCACAGATACGCAGTATTTT	CASSLTGGGGNGATDTQYF
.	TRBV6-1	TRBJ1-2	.	TGTGCCAGCAGTATTGGCAGGGAATATGGCTACACCTTC	CASSIGREYGYTF
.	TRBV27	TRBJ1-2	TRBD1	TGTGCCAGCAGTCTGAACAGGGGGAACTATGGCTACACCTTC	CASSLNRGNYGYTF
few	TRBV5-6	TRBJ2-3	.	TGTGCCAGCAGCCCCTCGGGACTCACAGATACGCAGTATTTT	CASSPSGLTDTQYF
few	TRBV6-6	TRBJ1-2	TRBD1	TGTGCCAGCAGACCCACGGGACAGGCTGGAGGCGGCTACACCTTC	CASRPTGQAGGGYTF
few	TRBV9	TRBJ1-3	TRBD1	TGTGCCAGCAGCCCGTGGGACAGTAGCCCCGGAAACACCATATATTTT	CASSPWDSSPGNTIYF
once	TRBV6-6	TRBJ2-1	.	TGTGCCAGCAGTTACCCCGACCGGGGATACAATGAGCAGTTCTTC	CASSYPDRGYNEQFF
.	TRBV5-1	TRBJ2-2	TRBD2	TGCGCCAGCAGCTTGGTACCGGGGAGGGACACCGGGGAGCTGTTTTTT	CASSLVPGRDTGELFF
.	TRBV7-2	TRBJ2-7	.	TGTGCCAGCAGCTTATCGCCAGGGGAGGGCGAGCAGTACTTC	CASSLSPGEGEQYF
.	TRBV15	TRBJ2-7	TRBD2	TGTGCCACCGGGGCGGGAGCCCAGTACGAGCAGTACTTC	CATGAGAQYEQYF
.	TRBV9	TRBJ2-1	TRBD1	TGTGCCAGCACCCCAACGGGACAGGGGGCTATTAATGAGCAGTTCTTC	CASTPTGQGAINEQFF
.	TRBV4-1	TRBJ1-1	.	TGCGCCAGCAGCCACCTCGGGACGCGGGGCACTGAAGCTTTCTTT	CASSHLGTRGTEAFF
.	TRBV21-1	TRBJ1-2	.	TGTGCCAGCAGCAAAGCAGAGTACAGGGGAGGCTATGGCTACACCTTC	CASSKAEYRGGYGYTF
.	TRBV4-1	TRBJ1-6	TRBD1	TGCGCCAGCAGCCAAGCCGGGACAGGGACCTATAATTCACCCCTCCACTTT	CASSQAGTGTYNSPLHF
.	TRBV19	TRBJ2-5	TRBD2	TGTGCCAGTAGTGAAGGGACTAGCGGGAGCGAGACCCAGTACTTC	CASSEGTSGSETQYF
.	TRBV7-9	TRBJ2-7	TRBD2	TGTGCCAGCAGCGGGGACTACCACGAGCAGTACTTC	CASSGDYHEQYF
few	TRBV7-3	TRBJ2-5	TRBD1	TGTGCCAGCAGCAGGGGGCATCGAGAGACCCAGTACTTC	CASSRGHRETQYF
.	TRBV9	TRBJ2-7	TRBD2	TGTGCCAGCAGCGTAGTGTTTGGGGAGCGGGGGAGAGGAATCTCCTACGAGCAGTACTTC	CASSVVFGERGRGISYEQYF
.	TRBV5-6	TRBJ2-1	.	TGTGCCAGCAGCTCCTTTCGGGGGAGACTCAGCTCCTACAATGAGCAGTTCTTC	CASSSFRGRLSSYNEQFF
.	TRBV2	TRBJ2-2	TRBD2	TGTGCCAGCAGGAGGGGACTAGCGGGGGGGTCGACGAACACCGGGGAGCTGTTTTTT	CASRRGLAGGSTNTGELFF
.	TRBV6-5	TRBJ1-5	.	TGTGCCAGCAGTTACGGTGGGGCAGGGTGGCAGCCCCAGCATTTT	CASSYGGAGWQPQHF